This T cell receptor beta chain was sequenced for a study of T cell repertoires in cytomegalovirus infection. General study points: The study found HLA-C-restricted CMV-specific TCR beta clonotypes dominating the ex vivo response.

This clonotype was counted many times. Its specificity is unknown. CDR1 SGHTA and CDR2 FQGNSA come from the germline V gene. Trimming stripped 6 bases from V and 3 bases from J, with 12 bases between. CDR3 length equals 14 residues. Via MiXCR, TCRdb re-called the reads, giving one row per CDR3 protein. The sample records almost 300,000 distinct CDR3 sequences, about 9.1% being singletons. V gene TRBV7-2 combines with J gene TRBJ1-5; D perhaps matches TRBD1 (5 bases). Source material: PBMCs. The sequence was obtained from a human donor in good health (CMV status not recorded). Some clones in this sample may be carry-over from other donors' samples. The CDR3 DNA sequence: TGTGCCAGCAGTCATGGGACCGTCAATCAGCCCCAGCATTTT. It is translated as CASSHGTVNQPQHF.